Below are 28 T cell receptor beta chains sequenced from a single sample in a study of T-cell reconstitution after alpha-beta-depleted transplantation in children. It was with unique molecular identifiers that the TCRbeta library was prepared. TCRdb ran MiXCR on the PCR reads and lists one entry per CDR3 protein. This table has some 390,000 distinct CDR3 sequences, 20% appearing once. The starting material was PBMCs from the stem cell graft donor, obtained from the stem cell graft. The receptors derive from a human donor who donated a stem cell graft to a child with acute myeloid leukemia.

The chain is built from TRBV7-6 and TRBJ2-1; TRBD2 matches 9 bases. V shed 3 bases and J 5 bases; nucleotides not matched to a gene: 8. The CDR3 loop spans 16 amino acids. CDR1 SGHVS and CDR2 FNYEAQ come from the germline V gene. CDR3 residues: CASSLASGVPNNEQFF. The CDR3 DNA follows: TGTGCCAGCAGCTTGGCTAGCGGGGTTCCTAACAATGAGCAGTTCTTC.

The chain carries TRBV19 and TRBJ2-5, with a weak D call TRBD2 (6 bases). The V end was cut by 8 bases, the J end by 5 bases, with 12 bases between. Germline CDR1 reads LNHDA; CDR2 reads SQIVND (reference sequence). There are 12 residues in the CDR3. Here the CDR3 reads CASCTAGETQYF. The CDR3 DNA reads TGTGCCAGTTGTACCGCGGGGGAGACCCAGTACTTC.

This clonotype has only a few counts. The genes are TRBV7-9 and TRBJ2-1; 7 bases match TRBD2. Germline lookup yields CDR1 SEHNR and CDR2 FQNEAQ (reference sequence). There are 15 residues in the CDR3. V lost 7 bases to trimming and J lost 4 bases; unmatched junction nucleotides: 10. The DNA of the CDR3 is TGTGCCAGCACCCGGAGGTCTAGCGGATACAATGAGCAGTTCTTC. It translates to CASTRRSSGYNEQFF.

V and J are TRBV3-1 and TRBJ2-5, with 8 bases lining up with TRBD2. The germline gives CDR1 LGHDT, CDR2 YNNKEL (reference sequence). With V trimmed by 0 bases and J by 5 bases, 11 bases remained unmatched. The CDR3 has 17 residues. The CDR3 loop reads CASSQDWSSGMAETQYF. Here the CDR3 DNA reads TGTGCCAGCAGCCAAGATTGGAGTAGCGGGATGGCGGAGACCCAGTACTTC.

The chain employs TRBV13 and TRBJ2-1, with D perhaps matching TRBD2 (7 bases). Trimming shortened V by 5 bases and J by 0 bases, and 32 bases separated the two germline ends. CDR3 length equals 22 residues. Germline V lookup: CDR1 PRHDT, CDR2 FYEKMQ (reference sequence). The CDR3 protein is CASSRRGLGASGVKFSYNEQFF. DNA of the CDR3: TGTGCCAGCAGCCGTAGAGGGCTGGGGGCTAGCGGCGTCAAATTCTCCTACAATGAGCAGTTCTTC.

The chain employs TRBV7-6 and TRBJ1-6, with D possibly matching TRBD1 (6 bases). V was pared by 5 bases and J by 10 bases, with 15 bases between. The germline V gene has CDR1 SGHVS and CDR2 FNYEAQ. The CDR3 has 14 residues. This CDR3 is CASSRTGNESPLHF. CDR3 bases: TGTGCCAGCAGCAGAACAGGGAACGAGTCACCCCTCCACTTT.

The rearrangement uses TRBV21-1 and TRBJ2-1. TRBV21-1 represents a pseudogene. This CDR3 contains 14 residues. The CDR3, as DNA: TGTGCCAGCAGCAAAGAAGGCCTAGGCAATGAGCAGTTCTTC. The encoded protein is CASSKEGLGNEQFF.

The gene calls are TRBV28 and TRBJ1-1, with unresolved D. Germline values: CDR1 MDHEN, CDR2 SYDVKM. The germline V and J ends were trimmed by 7 bases and 4 bases, with 16 bases remaining between them. The CDR3 runs 14 residues. DNA for the CDR3: TGTGCCAGCAAATCAGAATTCAAAGGCACTGAAGCTTTCTTT. It codes for CASKSEFKGTEAFF.

The table lists this clonotype with a few counts. The J gene is TRBJ1-5, the V gene TRBV5-5; a possible D gene is TRBD1 (6 bases). The CDR3 consists of 14 residues. V dropped 2 bases and J dropped 7 bases, with 13 bases sitting between them. CDR1 is SGHKS and CDR2 is YYEKEE in the germline V gene (reference sequence). CDR3 sequence: CASSLGGPLQPQHF. The CDR3 DNA reads as TGTGCCAGCAGCTTAGGGGGACCCCTCCAGCCCCAGCATTTT.

The chain is built from TRBV21-1 and TRBJ2-5. TRBV21-1 is described as a pseudogene. This CDR3 region has 14 residues. This chain's CDR3 is CASSRPTAQETQYF. CDR3 coding DNA: TGTGCCAGCAGTAGACCTACAGCCCAAGAGACCCAGTACTTC.

This clonotype was detected many times. The rearrangement uses TRBV20-1 and TRBJ2-3; D is ambiguous. With 1 base removed from V and 1 base from J, the gap between germline ends came to 12 bases. The CDR3 length is 15 residues. CDR1 and CDR2 (germline): DFQATT, SNEGSKA (reference sequence). The CDR3 nucleotides are TGCAGTGCTAGAGGTGGCGGCTTCGGCACAGATACGCAGTATTTT. Translation gives CSARGGGFGTDTQYF.

This clonotype has just a few counts. The chain recombines TRBV4-1 with TRBJ1-2, with 8 bases matching TRBD1. This CDR3 region has 16 residues. V shed 0 bases, J shed 8 bases, and the junction held 11 bases outside the gene matches. Germline V gives CDR1 MGHRA, CDR2 YSYEKL. CDR3 in amino acids: CASSQDPGTGSIGYTF. The CDR3 DNA sequence: TGCGCCAGCAGCCAAGACCCCGGGACAGGAAGTATCGGCTACACCTTC.

This clonotype was observed at least ten times. The rearrangement joins TRBV29-1 to TRBJ1-4; D is possibly TRBD1 (5 bases). The CDR3 is made up of 13 amino acids. Trimming cost V 6 bases and J 8 bases, with 16 bases left between them. Germline CDR1 and CDR2: SQVTM and ANQGSEA. The CDR3 DNA reads TGCAGCGTGTTGACAGAAGCAAGCGAAAAACTGTTTTTT. Amino acid sequence: CSVLTEASEKLFF.

This clonotype was found a few times. The J gene is TRBJ2-7, the V gene TRBV6-2 or TRBV6-3; D is perhaps TRBD1 (5 bases). Trimming stripped 5 bases from V and 5 bases from J, with 19 bases between. This CDR3 has 15 amino acids. From germline, CDR1 is MNHEY and CDR2 SVGEGT. The CDR3 loop reads CASSDTYDSLHEQYF. DNA for the CDR3: TGTGCCAGCAGTGACACTTACGACAGTTTGCACGAGCAGTACTTC.

The rearrangement uses TRBV3-1 and TRBJ2-3; 14 bases are shared with TRBD2. The CDR3 runs 16 residues. The germline gives CDR1 LGHDT, CDR2 YNNKEL (reference sequence). J was trimmed by 5 bases and V by 5 bases; bases with no gene match: 6. CDR3 sequence reads: CASSWGLAGAGDTQYF. CDR3 sequence (DNA): TGTGCCAGCAGCTGGGGACTAGCGGGAGCAGGAGATACGCAGTATTTT.

The chain couples TRBV5-1 to TRBJ2-1; D unclear. The CDR3 has 15 amino acids. V was clipped by 0 bases and J by 1 base, with 8 bases between them. Germline-derived CDR1 and CDR2 are SGHRS and YFSETQ. CDR3 sequence reads: CASSLAAESYNEQFF. The CDR3 nucleotides are TGCGCCAGCAGCTTGGCTGCGGAATCCTACAATGAGCAGTTCTTC.

This clonotype has a count of ten or more. V usage is TRBV24-1 and J usage is TRBJ2-1, with D unclear. The germline V and J ends were trimmed by 7 bases and 0 bases, with 9 bases remaining between them. Looked up from germline, CDR1 is KGHDR and CDR2 is SFDVKD. The CDR3 is made up of 14 amino acids. CDR3: CATSPRLSYNEQFF. CDR3 DNA: TGTGCCACCAGCCCGCGTCTCTCCTACAATGAGCAGTTCTTC.

The chain's CDR3 is CASSFLNQPQHF. CDR3 coding DNA: TGTGCCAGCAGCTTCCTAAATCAGCCCCAGCATTTT. The chain employs TRBV7-9 and TRBJ1-5; D is undetermined. Per germline, CDR1 SEHNR and CDR2 FQNEAQ (reference sequence). The CDR3 extends over 12 amino acids. Trimming shortened V by 3 bases and J by 4 bases, and 4 bases separated the two germline ends.

This clonotype was seen more than once but under ten times. The genes are TRBV7-9 and TRBJ2-1, with D tentatively TRBD2 (5 bases). The CDR3 covers 14 residues. The ends were cut back, 4 bases at V and 4 bases at J, with 11 bases in the middle. Germline CDR1 and CDR2: SEHNR and FQNEAQ (reference sequence). The CDR3 is CASSSEGRYNEQFF. As DNA, the CDR3 is TGTGCCAGCAGCTCAGAGGGCAGGTACAATGAGCAGTTCTTC.

At least ten counts were recorded for this clonotype. V is TRBV9 and J is TRBJ2-1; 9 bases match TRBD2. Germline V gene lookup returns CDR1 SGDLS and CDR2 YYNGEE. The CDR3 consists of 15 residues. J lost 5 bases, V lost 1 base, and 4 bases had no gene match. CDR3 nucleotides: TGTGCCAGCAGCGTAAGCGGGAGGTGGGACAATGAGCAGTTCTTC. Translated, it gives CASSVSGRWDNEQFF.

The chain has TRBV25-1 and TRBJ2-3, with 11 bases fitting TRBD2. Trimming took 2 bases from V and 0 from J; bases not matched to a gene: 4. Germline V gene sequence: CDR1 MGHDK, CDR2 SYGVNS. This CDR3 region has 17 residues. CDR3 sequence reads: CASSEGRLAGSTDTQYF. The CDR3 DNA sequence: TGTGCCAGCAGTGAAGGCCGACTAGCGGGAAGCACAGATACGCAGTATTTT.

This clonotype appeared once. V gene TRBV4-2 combines with J gene TRBJ2-3; TRBD2 agrees at 10 bases. The V segment lost 0 bases and the J segment 2 bases; nucleotides outside the gene matches: 5. The CDR3 loop spans 17 amino acids. CDR1 is LGHNA, CDR2 YNFKEQ, per germline. Here the CDR3 DNA reads TGTGCCAGCAGCCAAGATGAGGGACTAGCGAACACAGATACGCAGTATTTT. Translation: CASSQDEGLANTDTQYF.

The sample holds a few counts of this clonotype. This chain links TRBV20-1 with TRBJ1-2; maybe TRBD1 (5 bases). Trimming removed 6 bases from V and 4 bases from J, with 18 bases in between. Looked up from germline, CDR1 is DFQATT and CDR2 is SNEGSKA (reference sequence). This CDR3 has 14 amino acids. In nucleotides, the CDR3 is TGCAGTGCCAAGGACCCCTCTGGGGGCTATGGCTACACCTTC. Translation: CSAKDPSGGYGYTF.

The chain links TRBV12-3 or TRBV12-4 to TRBJ2-1; 8 nucleotides line up with TRBD2. CDR3 length: 16 residues. After removal of 3 bases from V and 1 base from J, the junction contained 5 bases not matched to a gene. CDR3 coding DNA: TGTGCCAGCAGTTTCCCGGGACTAGAGTCCTACAATGAGCAGTTCTTC. Translating gives CASSFPGLESYNEQFF.

This sequence joins TRBV6-5 and TRBJ2-7; D is possibly TRBD2 (5 bases). The CDR3 is made up of 14 amino acids. Per germline, CDR1 MNHEY and CDR2 SVGAGI. V lost 0 bases to trimming and J lost 3 bases, with 9 bases between them. The CDR3 DNA follows: TGTGCCAGCAGTTACTCTCGGGGAAACTACGAGCAGTACTTC. It translates to CASSYSRGNYEQYF.

The chain employs TRBV20-1 and TRBJ1-5; 9 bases are a match to TRBD1. Germline loops: CDR1 DFQATT, CDR2 SNEGSKA (reference sequence). J gave up 5 bases and V 7 bases, and 12 bases lay outside the gene matches. This CDR3 is built from 15 residues. Here the CDR3 DNA reads TGCAGTGGAGGGACAGGGTTTGGAGTAGATCAGCCCCAGCATTTT. It translates to CSGGTGFGVDQPQHF.

This clonotype has just a few counts. The chain recombines TRBV19 with TRBJ2-2; no clear D. V was clipped by 8 bases and J by 3 bases, with 7 bases between them. The CDR3 contains 12 residues. CDR1 and CDR2 from the germline V gene are LNHDA and SQIVND (reference sequence). CDR3 DNA sequence: TGTGCCAGTGAACCTCACACCGGGGAGCTGTTTTTT. Protein: CASEPHTGELFF.

V is TRBV10-3 and J is TRBJ2-1, with 9 bases lining up with TRBD2. Unmatched junction bases numbered 3, after V lost 5 bases and J lost 1 base. The CDR3 is 15 residues long. CDR1 ENHRY and CDR2 SYGVKD come from the germline V gene. CDR3 sequence (DNA): TGTGCCATCAGTCCGACTAGCGGATCCTACAATGAGCAGTTCTTC. Translation gives CAISPTSGSYNEQFF.